The sequence of this T cell receptor (beta chain) was determined in a study of identical twins. Healthy Caucasians provided all donations. From the 5' RACE reads, TCRdb called clonotypes with MiXCR, one entry per CDR3 protein. The sample has fewer than 550,000 distinct CDR3 sequences; about 15% are singletons. This clonotype was found a few times. Its antigen is not known. Findings and limits, study-wide: The analysis was cross-sectional rather than longitudinal within donors. With abundant cord blood beta clonotypes, insertions were fewer; memory repertoires showed no such pattern. Invariant T cells like MAIT and iNKT could partly confound the zero-insertion analyses.

Germline V gene lookup returns CDR1 LGHDT and CDR2 YNNKEL (reference sequence). V was cut by 2 bases and J by 5 bases, with 12 bases left in between. The CDR3 is made up of 14 amino acids. The data also belong to a second study, concerning yellow fever vaccine responses in identical twins.

Sample: CD4+ T cells sorted from blood. The receptor was isolated from a woman in her late teens or twenties in good health. The chain combines TRBV3-1 with TRBJ1-2; possible D gene TRBD1, 6 bases. The CDR3 DNA sequence: TGTGCCAGCAGCCAAAGCCTCACAGGGTATGGCTACACCTTC. Its translation: CASSQSLTGYGYTF.